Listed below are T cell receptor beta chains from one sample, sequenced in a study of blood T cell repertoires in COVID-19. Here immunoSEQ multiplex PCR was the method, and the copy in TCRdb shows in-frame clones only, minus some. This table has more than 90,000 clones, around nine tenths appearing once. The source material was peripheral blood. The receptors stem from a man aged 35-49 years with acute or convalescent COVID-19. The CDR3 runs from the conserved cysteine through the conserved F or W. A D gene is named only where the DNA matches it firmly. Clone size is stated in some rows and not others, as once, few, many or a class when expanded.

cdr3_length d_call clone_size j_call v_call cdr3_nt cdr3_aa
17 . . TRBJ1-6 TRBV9 TGTGCCAGCAGCTCTCCACGGCAAGGGGGTAGTAATTCACCCCTCCACTTT CASSSPRQGGSNSPLHF
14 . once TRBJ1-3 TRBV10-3 TGTGCCATCAGTGACGGTAAATCTGGAAACACCATATATTTT CAISDGKSGNTIYF
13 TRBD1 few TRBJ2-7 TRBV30 TGTGCCTGGAGAGAAGACAGGGGCTACGAGCAGTACTTC CAWREDRGYEQYF
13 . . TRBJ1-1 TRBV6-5 TGTGCCAGCAGTTGGTCTCCGGACACTGAAGCTTTCTTT CASSWSPDTEAFF
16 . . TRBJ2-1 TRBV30 TGTGCCTGGACCCAAAACAAAGGGAGCTTCTACAATGAGCAGTTCTTC CAWTQNKGSFYNEQFF
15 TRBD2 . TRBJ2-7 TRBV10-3 TGTGCCATCAGTGAGCCTGGGGGAGGGTACTACGAGCAGTACTTC CAISEPGGGYYEQYF
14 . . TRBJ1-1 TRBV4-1 TGCGCCAGCAGCCCGATAGGGGGGAACACTGAAGCTTTCTTT CASSPIGGNTEAFF
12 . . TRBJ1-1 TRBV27 TGTGCCAGCAGCGGCGGCGGGGGGAAAGCTTTCTTT CASSGGGGKAFF
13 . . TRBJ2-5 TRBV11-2 TGTGCCAGCAGCTTAGGCGGCCAAGAGACCCAGTACTTC CASSLGGQETQYF
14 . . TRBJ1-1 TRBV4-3 TGCGCCAGCAGCCAAGTCGGGACACTCACTGAAGCTTTCTTT CASSQVGTLTEAFF
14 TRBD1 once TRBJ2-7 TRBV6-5 TGTGCCAGCACCCCGGACAGGGGGACCTACGAGCAGTACTTC CASTPDRGTYEQYF
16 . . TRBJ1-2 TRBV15 TGTGCCACCAGCAGAGACCGCCTCGGGGGAGGCTATGGCTACACCTTC CATSRDRLGGGYGYTF
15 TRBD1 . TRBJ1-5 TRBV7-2 TGTGCCAGCAGCTCCGGGACAGTTAGCAATCAGCCCCAGCATTTT CASSSGTVSNQPQHF
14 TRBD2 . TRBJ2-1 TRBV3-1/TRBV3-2 TGTGCCAGCAGCCACACTAGCGGGAGGAATGAGCAGTTCTTC CASSHTSGRNEQFF
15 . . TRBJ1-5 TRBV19 TGTGCCAGTAGTATAGGGGCCCTTCTCAATCAGCCCCAGCATTTT CASSIGALLNQPQHF
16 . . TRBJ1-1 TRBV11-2 TGTGCCAGCAGCTTATTCTCCGGGGGGGTGAACACTGAAGCTTTCTTT CASSLFSGGVNTEAFF
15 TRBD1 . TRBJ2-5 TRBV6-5 TGTGCCAGCACTCCTATAACAGGGGGACAGGAGACCCAGTACTTC CASTPITGGQETQYF
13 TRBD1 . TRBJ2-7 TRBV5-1 TGCGCCAGTTATCTCGGACAGGGTGGCGAGCAGTACTTC CASYLGQGGEQYF
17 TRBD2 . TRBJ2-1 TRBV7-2 TGTGCCAGCAGCTTATCCAGCGGGGGGCTCTTATACAATGAGCAGTTCTTC CASSLSSGGLLYNEQFF
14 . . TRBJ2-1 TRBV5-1 TGCGCCAGCAGCTCCATTGGACAGTACAATGAGCAGTTCTTC CASSSIGQYNEQFF
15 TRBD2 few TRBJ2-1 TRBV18 TGTGCCAGCTCACCCAGCGGGAGCTCGTACAATGAGCAGTTCTTC CASSPSGSSYNEQFF
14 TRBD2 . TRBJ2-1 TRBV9 TGTGCCAGCAGCGTAGAGGTAGCGGGACTTGAGCAGTTCTTC CASSVEVAGLEQFF
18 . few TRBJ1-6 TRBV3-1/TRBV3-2 TGTGCCAGCAGCCAAGAAGGGGTGGAAGGGGGTTGGGGATCACCCCTCCACTTT CASSQEGVEGGWGSPLHF
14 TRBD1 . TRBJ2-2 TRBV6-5 TGTGCCAGCAGCGACAGGGGGCAAAGCGGGGAGCTGTTTTTT CASSDRGQSGELFF
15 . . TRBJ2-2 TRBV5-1 TGCGCCAGCAGCCCCGGCTCAGGCGAAACCGGGGAGCTGTTTTTT CASSPGSGETGELFF
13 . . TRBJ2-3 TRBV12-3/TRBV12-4 TGTGCCAGCAGACCAGGGGTTGGAGATACGCAGTATTTT CASRPGVGDTQYF
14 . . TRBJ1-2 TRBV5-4 TGTGCCAGCAGCCTGGCGGGACTCCATCATGGCTACACCTTC CASSLAGLHHGYTF
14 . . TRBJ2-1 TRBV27 TGTGCCAGCAGTTCCCTGGGGGCGTTAGATGAGCAGTTCTTC CASSSLGALDEQFF
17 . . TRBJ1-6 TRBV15 TGTGCCACCAGCAACGACCGGGAAAGCTCCTATAATTCACCCCTCCACTTT CATSNDRESSYNSPLHF
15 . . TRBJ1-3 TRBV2 TGTGCCAGCACTTTGGGGGGGACCGCTGGAAACACCATATATTTT CASTLGGTAGNTIYF
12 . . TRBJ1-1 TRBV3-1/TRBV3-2 TGTGCCAGCAGCCAACATGGGACTGTAGCTTTCTTT CASSQHGTVAFF
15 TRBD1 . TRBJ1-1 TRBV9 TGTGCCAGCAGCGTAGAGCAGGGGGTCGGTACTGAAGCTTTCTTT CASSVEQGVGTEAFF
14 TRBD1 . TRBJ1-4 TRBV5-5 TGTGCCAGCAGCTTCGGACAGGCTAATGAAAAACTGTTTTTT CASSFGQANEKLFF